This TCR beta chain is drawn from a study of OX40 agonist ivuxolimab in advanced cancers. Turning to the study itself: Patients' therapy was ivuxolimab, an antibody that acts as an agonist of OX40 (CD134). The study enrolled dose-escalation patients with hepatocellular carcinoma, melanoma, renal cell or head and neck cancer. Broader study findings: CD8+ T cells were the subset that, on average, had more expanded clones than CD4+. In the 0.1 to 3.0 mg/kg range, CD4+ and CD8+ blood T cells had expanded clonally by week 6.

For this clone: Its target is unknown.

Libraries were prepared by immunoSEQ multiplex PCR; TCRdb keeps only in-frame clonotypes and omits some of them. This sample carries approximately 82,000 clones, about 90% of them seen once, and the ten largest clones take less than 0.85%. The V end lost 1 base, the J end lost 4 bases, and 18 bases lay between the germline ends. The CDR3 has 17 residues. Germline V CDR1 and CDR2: LNHDA, SQIVND (reference sequence). Material: CD4+ or CD8+ T cells sorted from blood, obtained in a trial of the OX40 agonist ivuxolimab. This chain connects TRBV19 to TRBJ2-3; perhaps TRBD2 as D (5 bases). This TCR came from an adult with an advanced solid tumor such as melanoma, head and neck, liver or kidney cancer. Written as DNA, the CDR3 is TGTGCCAGTAGTATAGGAGGAGGAACCTTCCCCCCAGATACGCAGTATTTT. Encoded protein: CASSIGGGTFPPDTQYF.